This T cell receptor beta chain was obtained from a study of control samples from healthy donors and cancer patients. Germline V lookup: CDR1 MNHNY, CDR2 SVGAGI (reference sequence). Trimming removed 6 bases from V and 0 bases from J, with 15 bases in between. CDR3 length equals 16 residues. Repertoires were generated with immunoSEQ multiplex PCR, while TCRdb's copy carries only in-frame clones and drops some. The profile shows about 89,000 clones, more than 75% of them singletons. The TCR sequence derives from a man younger than 40 in good health. Sequenced: blood. This chain joins TRBV6-6 and TRBJ1-3; D call uncertain. This CDR3 is CASSQALGFSGNTIYF. The DNA of the CDR3 is TGTGCCAGCAGCCAGGCGTTGGGGTTCTCTGGAAACACCATATATTTT.